This TCR beta chain emerged from a study of T cells in Graves' hyperthyroidism and ophthalmopathy. Looked up from germline, CDR1 is DFQATT and CDR2 is SNEGSKA (reference sequence). Losses at the gene ends were 6 bases for V and 0 bases for J; bases not matched to a gene: 10. This CDR3 is 15 amino acids long. Regions amplified from RNA transcripts were the TCR beta CDR3 regions. The HTBI set primed first-round TCR CDR3 RT-PCR. TCRdb reprocessed the multiplex PCR reads with MiXCR, giving one entry per CDR3 protein. The sample has hundreds of thousands of distinct CDR3 sequences; about 24% are singletons.

The V gene is TRBV20-1, the J gene TRBJ1-1; 7 nucleotides align to TRBD1. The origin of this receptor is a woman in her 30s with Graves' ophthalmopathy. The sequencing sample was made of blood. For the CDR3, the DNA is TGCAGTGCGTCCGGAACAGGGGCCCTGAACACTGAAGCTTTCTTT. Residues: CSASGTGALNTEAFF.